This TCR beta chain was sequenced for a study of blood T cells in healthy people across ages (dated by TCRdb to between 2015 and 2017). For the study in its entirety: In model experiments, roughly one uniquely barcoded TCR beta cDNA molecule per two T cells was captured by template switching. Two additional independent replicas of 1 million unique cDNA reads from the same blood draw were analyzed for two donors (one aged 18 to 30 and one aged 80 or older). Donors were grouped into four age groups: young (average 16 years), middle-aged (39), aged (approximately 58) and long-lived (about 90). To avoid experimental bias, donors of different ages were distributed randomly across sequencing lanes. The study measured age-related changes in TCR beta repertoire diversity using deep sequencing normalized with unique cDNA molecular identifiers. Overall results and qualifications from the work: The long-lived group showed more naive CD4+ T cells, fewer expanded clones and increased TCR diversity than the aged group, suggesting age selection. Because the CMV infection status of the donors was unknown, age-related changes in expanded clonotypes may potentially have been confounded. Observed TCR beta diversity correlated strongly with the percentage of naive T cells measured by flow cytometry. Estimates of total diversity based on one million sequenced T cells were regarded as lower bounds and as underestimates. Conclusive comparison of naive and antigen-experienced compartments was prevented by the profiling of bulk unsorted PBMCs. As age increased, observed TCR beta diversity per million T cells dropped in a roughly linear way, and a significant reduction was already evident by age about 40.

Receptor amplification or capture employed 5' RACE. The instrument given in TCRdb is Illumina HiSeq 2500. A second PCR of about 7 to 12 cycles was run with a J-beta primer mix and a sample-barcoded 5' primer. A unique molecular identifier was introduced onto each TCR beta cDNA molecule by a template-switch 5' adaptor carrying 12 random nucleotides. Each sample yielded at least 3 million CDR3-containing paired-end reads. All of the RNA was converted into first-strand cDNA using the Mint cDNA synthesis kit, with a TRBC-specific oligonucleotide serving as the primer. After uracil-DNA glycosylase treatment, a first 18-cycle PCR used universal primers M1SS and BC2_uni_R on all cDNA. The authors' pipeline ran thus. Each sample was normalized by randomly selecting 1 million high-quality reads, each carrying a distinct molecular identifier. Reads with shared molecular identifiers were discarded instead of being binned into consensus sequences. MiTCR, run with a Q25 quality threshold and the strictest error-elimination algorithm, handled CDR3 identification, clonotype clustering and error correction. A nonparametric unseen species model with Euler transformation was used to estimate a lower bound on total TCR beta diversity. TCRdb reworked the public reads: Q25 trimming with fastp, MiXCR clone assembly, productive beta chains retained. Identical CDR3 protein sequences are pooled into one entry, listed with their most common genes and DNA. The V and J calls shown here were made by TCRdb, not taken from the authors' results. A total of about 1 million distinct CDR3 sequences appear in this sample, roughly 45% of them only once. The top ten hold 15% to 20% of the sample.

The cysteine opens and the phenylalanine closes a CDR3 of 12 amino acids. Here the CDR3 DNA is all that survives: 36 bases in frame from base 1. Germline trimming: 8 bases from V, 2 bases from J; junction bases outside gene matches: 4. CDR1 and CDR2 are read off the germline V gene (reference sequence) as DFQATT and SNEGSKA. The 40 or so donors, aged 6 to 90 years, were systemically healthy Caucasian individuals from Russia. About 10 milliliters of peripheral blood were collected from each donor into EDTA-treated Vacutainer tubes. PBMCs were isolated by Ficoll-Paque density-gradient centrifugation, with at least 7 million obtained per sample. Total RNA, at least 5 micrograms per sample, was extracted from PBMCs with Trizol reagent. The percentages of naive CD45RAhigh/CD27high T cells were determined by flow cytometry on a PBMC aliquot from every donor. This clonotype was seen repeatedly, ten times or more. Its antigen has not been determined. Qualities for individual bases were not recorded, and no much larger clone is one base off.

Recombination connected TRBV20-1 to TRBJ2-5; TRBD1 fits 8 bases in the junction. The sample comprised blood. The receptor was derived from a woman in her sixties or seventies in good health. The DNA sequence reads TGCAGTCCAGGACAGGGACAAGAGACCCAGTACTTC. This is translated as CSPGQGQETQYF.